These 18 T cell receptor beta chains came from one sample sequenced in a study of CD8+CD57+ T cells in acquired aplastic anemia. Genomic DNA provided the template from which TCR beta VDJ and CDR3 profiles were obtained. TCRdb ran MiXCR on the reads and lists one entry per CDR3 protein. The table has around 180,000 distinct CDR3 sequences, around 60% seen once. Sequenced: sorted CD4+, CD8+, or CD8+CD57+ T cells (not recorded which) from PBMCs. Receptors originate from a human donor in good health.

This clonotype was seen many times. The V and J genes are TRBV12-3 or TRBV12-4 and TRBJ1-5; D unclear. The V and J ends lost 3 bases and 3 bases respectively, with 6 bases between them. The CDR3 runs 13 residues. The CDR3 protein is CASSLTVNQPQHF. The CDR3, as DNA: TGTGCCAGCAGTTTGACGGTCAATCAGCCCCAGCATTTT.

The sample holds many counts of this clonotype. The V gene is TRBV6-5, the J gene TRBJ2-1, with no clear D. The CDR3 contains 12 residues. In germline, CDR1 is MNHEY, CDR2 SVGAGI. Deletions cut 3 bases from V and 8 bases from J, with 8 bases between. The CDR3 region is CASSYMYDEQFF. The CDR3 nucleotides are TGTGCCAGCAGTTATATGTACGATGAGCAGTTCTTC.

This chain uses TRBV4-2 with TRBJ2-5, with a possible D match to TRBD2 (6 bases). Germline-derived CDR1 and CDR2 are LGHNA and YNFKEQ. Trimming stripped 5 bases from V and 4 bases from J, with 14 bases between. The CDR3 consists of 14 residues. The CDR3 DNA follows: TGTGCCAGCAGCGTACCGGGAGTAGGAGAGACCCAGTACTTC. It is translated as CASSVPGVGETQYF.

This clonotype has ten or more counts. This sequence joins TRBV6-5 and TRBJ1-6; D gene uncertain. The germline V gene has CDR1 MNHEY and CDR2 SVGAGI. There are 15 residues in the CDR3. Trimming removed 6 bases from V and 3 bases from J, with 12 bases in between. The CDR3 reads CASRPTPYYNSPLHF. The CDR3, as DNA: TGTGCCAGCAGGCCCACGCCCTACTATAATTCACCCCTCCACTTT.

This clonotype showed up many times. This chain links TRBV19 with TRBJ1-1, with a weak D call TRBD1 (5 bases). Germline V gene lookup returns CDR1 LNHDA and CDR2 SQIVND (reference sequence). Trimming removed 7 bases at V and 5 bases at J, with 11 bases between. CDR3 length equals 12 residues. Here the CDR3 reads CASNSGRTEAFF. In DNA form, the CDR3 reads TGTGCCAGTAATTCAGGGAGAACTGAAGCTTTCTTT.

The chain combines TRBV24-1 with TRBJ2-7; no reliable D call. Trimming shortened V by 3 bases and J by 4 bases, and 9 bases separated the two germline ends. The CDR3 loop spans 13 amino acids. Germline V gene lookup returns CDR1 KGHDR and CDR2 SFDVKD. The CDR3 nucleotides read TGTGCCACCAGTGATCCTCCAGCATACGAGCAGTACTTC. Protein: CATSDPPAYEQYF.

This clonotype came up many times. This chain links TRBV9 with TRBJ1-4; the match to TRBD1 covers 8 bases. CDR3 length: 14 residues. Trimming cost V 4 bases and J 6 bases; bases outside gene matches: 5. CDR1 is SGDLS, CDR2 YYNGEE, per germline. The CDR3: CASSPRGQDEKLFF. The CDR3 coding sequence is TGTGCCAGCAGCCCTCGGGGACAGGATGAAAAACTGTTTTTT.

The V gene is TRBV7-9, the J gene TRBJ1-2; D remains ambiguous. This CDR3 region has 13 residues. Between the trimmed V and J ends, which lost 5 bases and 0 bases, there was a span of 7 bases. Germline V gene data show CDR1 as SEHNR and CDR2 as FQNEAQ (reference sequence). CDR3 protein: CASSLWANYGYTF. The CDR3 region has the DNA TGTGCCAGCAGCCTCTGGGCTAACTATGGCTACACCTTC.

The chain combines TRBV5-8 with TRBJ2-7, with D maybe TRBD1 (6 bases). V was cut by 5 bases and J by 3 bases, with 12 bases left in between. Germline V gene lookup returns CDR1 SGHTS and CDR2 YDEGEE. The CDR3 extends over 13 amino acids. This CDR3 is CASRSGTNYEQYF. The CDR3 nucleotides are TGTGCCAGCAGGTCCGGGACAAACTACGAGCAGTACTTC. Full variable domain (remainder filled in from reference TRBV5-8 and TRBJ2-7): EAGVTQSPTHLIKTRGQQATLRCSPISGHTSVYWYQQALGLGLQFLLWYDEGEERNRGNFPPRFSGRQFPNYSSELNVNALELEDSALYLCASRSGTNYEQYFGPGTRLTVT.

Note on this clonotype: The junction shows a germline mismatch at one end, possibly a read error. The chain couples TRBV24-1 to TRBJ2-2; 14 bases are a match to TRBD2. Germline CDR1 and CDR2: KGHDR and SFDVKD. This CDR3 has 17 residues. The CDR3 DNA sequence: TGTGCCGCCAGTGACCTGGGGACTAGCGGGGGTACCGGGGAGCTGTTTTTT. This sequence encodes CAASDLGTSGGTGELFF.

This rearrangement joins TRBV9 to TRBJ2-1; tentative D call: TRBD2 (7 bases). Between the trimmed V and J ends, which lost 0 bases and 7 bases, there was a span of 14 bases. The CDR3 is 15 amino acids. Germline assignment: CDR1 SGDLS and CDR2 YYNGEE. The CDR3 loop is CASSVVTGGANEQFF. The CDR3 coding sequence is TGTGCCAGCAGCGTAGTAACTGGGGGGGCGAATGAGCAGTTCTTC.

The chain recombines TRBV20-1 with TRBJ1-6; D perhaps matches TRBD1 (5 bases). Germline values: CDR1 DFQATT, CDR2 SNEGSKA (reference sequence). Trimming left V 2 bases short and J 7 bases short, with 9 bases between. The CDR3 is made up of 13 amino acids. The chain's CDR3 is CSARPGTNSPLHF. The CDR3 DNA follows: TGCAGTGCTAGACCCGGGACGAATTCACCCCTCCACTTT.

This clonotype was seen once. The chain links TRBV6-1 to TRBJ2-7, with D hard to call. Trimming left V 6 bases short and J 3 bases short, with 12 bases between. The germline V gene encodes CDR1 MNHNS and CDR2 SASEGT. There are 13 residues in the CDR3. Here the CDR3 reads CASSLFKGYEQYF. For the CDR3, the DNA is TGTGCCAGCAGCCTGTTTAAGGGCTACGAGCAGTACTTC.

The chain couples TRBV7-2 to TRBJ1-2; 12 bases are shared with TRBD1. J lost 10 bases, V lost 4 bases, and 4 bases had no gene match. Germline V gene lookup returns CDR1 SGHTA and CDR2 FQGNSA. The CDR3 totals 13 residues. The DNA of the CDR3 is TGTGCCAGCAGCTCGGGACAGGGGGCCATCTACACCTTC. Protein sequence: CASSSGQGAIYTF.

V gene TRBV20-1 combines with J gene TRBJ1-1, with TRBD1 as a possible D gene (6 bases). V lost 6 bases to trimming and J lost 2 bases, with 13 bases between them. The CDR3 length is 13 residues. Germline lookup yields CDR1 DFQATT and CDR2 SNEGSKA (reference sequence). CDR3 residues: CSALQGGNTEAFF. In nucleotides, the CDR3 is TGCAGTGCCCTACAGGGAGGCAACACTGAAGCTTTCTTT.

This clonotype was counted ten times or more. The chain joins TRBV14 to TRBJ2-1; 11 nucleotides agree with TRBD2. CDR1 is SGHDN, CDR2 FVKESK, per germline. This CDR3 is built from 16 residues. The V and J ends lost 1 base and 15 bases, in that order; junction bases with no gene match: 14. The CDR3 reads CASSQGSGSGRAWGFF. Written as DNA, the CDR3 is TGTGCCAGCAGCCAAGGGTCAGGTAGCGGGAGGGCCTGGGGGTTCTTC.

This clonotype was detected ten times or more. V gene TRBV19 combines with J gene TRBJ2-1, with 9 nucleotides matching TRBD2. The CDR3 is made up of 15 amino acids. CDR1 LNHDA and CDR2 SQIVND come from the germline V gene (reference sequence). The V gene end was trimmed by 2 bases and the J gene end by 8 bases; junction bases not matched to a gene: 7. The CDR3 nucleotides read TGTGCCAGTAGTATAATGCTAGCGGGAACCCATGAGCAGTTCTTC. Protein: CASSIMLAGTHEQFF.

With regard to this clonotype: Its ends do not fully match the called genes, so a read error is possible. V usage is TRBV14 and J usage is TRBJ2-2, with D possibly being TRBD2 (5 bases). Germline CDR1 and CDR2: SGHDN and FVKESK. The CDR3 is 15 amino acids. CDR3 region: CASSQDGRRSGELFF. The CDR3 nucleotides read TGTGCCAGCAGCCAAGACGGCAGGCGGTCCGGGGAGCTGTTTTTC.